This T cell receptor beta chain was recovered during a study of T cells after yellow fever vaccination. Looking at the study overall: SMART-Seq v4 Ultra Low Input prepared the low-cell-number fractions.

This clonotype has just a few counts. TCRdb fed the 5' RACE reads into MiXCR, producing one record per CDR3 protein. In the table there are about 300,000 distinct CDR3 sequences, 3% to 4.5% of which are singletons. CDR1 and CDR2 from the germline V gene are KGHDR and SFDVKD. The V end lost 9 bases, the J end lost 4 bases, and 9 bases lay between the germline ends. This CDR3 has 12 amino acids. V usage is TRBV24-1 and J usage is TRBJ1-5; D gene unclear. This sequence was found in a man between 18 and 29 years old who received the YFV17D yellow fever vaccine. The sequencing used PBMCs, collected 5 days after the yellow fever booster vaccination. The chain's CDR3 is CATWLGNQPQHF. CDR3 nucleotides: TGTGCCACCTGGCTCGGGAATCAGCCCCAGCATTTT.